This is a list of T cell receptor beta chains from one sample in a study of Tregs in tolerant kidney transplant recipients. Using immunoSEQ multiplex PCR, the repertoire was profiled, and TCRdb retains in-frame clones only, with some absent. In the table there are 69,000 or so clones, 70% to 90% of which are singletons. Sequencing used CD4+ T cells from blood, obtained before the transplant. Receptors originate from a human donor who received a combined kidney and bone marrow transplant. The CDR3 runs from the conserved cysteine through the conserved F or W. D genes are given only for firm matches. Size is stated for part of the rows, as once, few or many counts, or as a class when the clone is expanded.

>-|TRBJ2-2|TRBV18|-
TGTGCCAGCTCACCACTGACATCTGGGGAGCTGTTTTTT
CASSPLTSGELFF
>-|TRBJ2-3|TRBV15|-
TGTGCCACCAGCAGAGGGGTGACTCCCGATACGCAGTATTTT
CATSRGVTPDTQYF
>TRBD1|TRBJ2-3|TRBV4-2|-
TGTGCCAGCAGTCCCGGACAGGGCGGCACAGATACGCAGTATTTT
CASSPGQGGTDTQYF
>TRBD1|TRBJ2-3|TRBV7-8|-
TGTGCCAGCAGCGCCCGATTGGACAGGGGAACAGATACGCAGTATTTT
CASSARLDRGTDTQYF
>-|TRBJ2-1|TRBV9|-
TGTGCCAGCAGCTCCCCAGGGCCGGGGGATGAGCAGTTCTTC
CASSSPGPGDEQFF
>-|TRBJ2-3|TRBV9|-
TGTGCCAGCAGCGTAGACAGGGGGGGGACAGATACGCAGTATTTT
CASSVDRGGTDTQYF
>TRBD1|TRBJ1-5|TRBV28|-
TGTGCCAGCGTTATTTACCGGGACAGGGAACCCCAGCATTTT
CASVIYRDREPQHF
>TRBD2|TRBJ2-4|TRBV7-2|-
TGTGCCAGCAGCCACCCGGGACTAGCGTTAGCCAAAAACATTCAGTACTTC
CASSHPGLALAKNIQYF
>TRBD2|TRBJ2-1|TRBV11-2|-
TGTGCCAGCAGCTCCCCCCGTGGCCCTAGCGGTGAGCAGTTCTTC
CASSSPRGPSGEQFF
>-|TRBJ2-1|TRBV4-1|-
TGCGCCAGCAGCCAAGAGAACGCCGGCAATGAGCAGTTCTTC
CASSQENAGNEQFF
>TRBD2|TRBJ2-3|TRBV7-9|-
TGTGCCAGCAGCCGACTAGCGGGAGAGGCAGATACGCAGTATTTT
CASSRLAGEADTQYF
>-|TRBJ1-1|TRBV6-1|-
TGTGCCACCCAGAAGACAGGGAACACTGAAGCTTTCTTT
CATQKTGNTEAFF
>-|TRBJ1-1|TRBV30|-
TGTGCCTGGAGTGTTCACATGAACACTGAAGCTTTCTTT
CAWSVHMNTEAFF
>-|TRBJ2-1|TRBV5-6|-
TGTGCCAGCAGCTTTATGTCCTACAATGAGCAGTTCTTC
CASSFMSYNEQFF
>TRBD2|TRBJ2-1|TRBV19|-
TGTGCCAGTAGTATAGATGTTGGCGGGAGGCCCGATGAGCAGTTCTTC
CASSIDVGGRPDEQFF
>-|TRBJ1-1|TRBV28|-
TGTGCCAGCGGAATCAGGGAAGCTTTCTTT
CASGIREAFF
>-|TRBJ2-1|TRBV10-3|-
TGTGCCATGGGGAGCAATGAGCAGTTCTTC
CAMGSNEQFF
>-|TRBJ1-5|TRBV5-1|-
TGCGCCAGCAGCCCGGGGGGGTACAATCAGCCCCAGCATTTT
CASSPGGYNQPQHF
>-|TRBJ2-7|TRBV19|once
TGTGCCAGTAGTACTACCGGAGGTGAGCAGTACTTC
CASSTTGGEQYF
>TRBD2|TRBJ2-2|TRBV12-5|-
TGTGCTAGTGGTTTGCGGCTAGCGGGAGGCACCGGGGAGCTGTTTTTT
CASGLRLAGGTGELFF
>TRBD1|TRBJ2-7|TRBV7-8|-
TGTGCCAGCAGCCGACAGGGCAGGTACGAGCAGTACTTC
CASSRQGRYEQYF
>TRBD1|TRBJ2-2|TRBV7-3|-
TGTGCCAGCAGCCCGACAGGGGCGAGGGCCGGGGAGCTGTTTTTT
CASSPTGARAGELFF
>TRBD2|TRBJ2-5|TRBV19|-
TGTGCCAGTAGTCGGACTAGCGGGGTCCAAGAGACCCAGTACTTC
CASSRTSGVQETQYF
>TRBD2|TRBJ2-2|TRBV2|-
TGTGCCAGCAGTGTTAGCGGGAGTGGGCGGACCGGGGAGCTGTTTTTT
CASSVSGSGRTGELFF
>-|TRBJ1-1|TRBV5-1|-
TGCGCCAGCAGCTCTTCCGGGACACACACTGAAGCTTTCTTT
CASSSSGTHTEAFF
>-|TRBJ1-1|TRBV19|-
TGTGCCAGTAGCCGGGGGGGGACGAGGACTGAAGCTTTCTTT
CASSRGGTRTEAFF
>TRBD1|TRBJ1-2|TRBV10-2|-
TGCGCCAGCAGTGAGCCAGGACAGGGGTATGGCTACACCTTC
CASSEPGQGYGYTF
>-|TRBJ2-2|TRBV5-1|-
TGCGCCAGCAGTTCCAGGCCCTTATGGCAGGGCGGCGGGGAGCTGTTTTTT
CASSSRPLWQGGGELFF
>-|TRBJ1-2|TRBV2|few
TGTGCCAGCAGTGATCGCGACTACACCTTC
CASSDRDYTF
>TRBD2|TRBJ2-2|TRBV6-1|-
TGTGCCAGCAGTCTAAGCGGGAGATCAACCGGGGAGCTGTTTTTT
CASSLSGRSTGELFF
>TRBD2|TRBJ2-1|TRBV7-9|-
TGTGCCAGCAGCAAAGCAGGACTAGCGGGGTACAATGAGCAGTTCTTC
CASSKAGLAGYNEQFF
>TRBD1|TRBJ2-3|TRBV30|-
TGTGCCTGGAGTGTACTAGGGACAGGGTTGGATACGCAGTATTTT
CAWSVLGTGLDTQYF
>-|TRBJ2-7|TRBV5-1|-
TGCGCCAGCAGTAATCAGGGGGGTGAGCAGTACTTC
CASSNQGGEQYF
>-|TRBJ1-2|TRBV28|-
TGTGCCAGCAGGGCAGGGTTGGGTTATGGCTACACCTTC
CASRAGLGYGYTF
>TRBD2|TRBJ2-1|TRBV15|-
TGTGCCACCAGCAATGAGCTAGCGGCGGACTCCTACAATGAGCAGTTCTTC
CATSNELAADSYNEQFF
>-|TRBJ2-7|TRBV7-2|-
TGTGCCAGCAGCTCACTAGCATCCTACGAGCAGTACTTC
CASSSLASYEQYF
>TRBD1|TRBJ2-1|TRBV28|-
TGTGCCAGCAGTTTGTCCACAGGGGCCAATGAGCAGTTCTTC
CASSLSTGANEQFF
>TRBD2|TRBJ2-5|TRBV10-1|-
TGCGCCAGCAGTGGAGGGCTAGCGGGAAAACAAGAGACCCAGTACTTC
CASSGGLAGKQETQYF
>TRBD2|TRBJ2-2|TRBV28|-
TGTGCCAGCAGCCGAGGTCCTAGCGGGACGAACACCGGGGAGCTGTTTTTT
CASSRGPSGTNTGELFF
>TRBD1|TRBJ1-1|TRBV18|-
TGTGCCAGCTCACGGACAGGGGGCTCTGAAGCTTTCTTT
CASSRTGGSEAFF